A single sample gave rise to the 25 T cell receptor beta chains below, sequenced in a study of T-cell reconstitution after alpha-beta-depleted transplantation in children. During its preparation, the TCRbeta library received unique molecular identifiers. MiXCR, applied by TCRdb to the PCR reads, yields one record per CDR3 protein. The sample includes roughly 670,000 distinct CDR3 sequences, less than 15% of them seen just once. Sequencing was performed on PBMCs, taken before TCRalphabeta/CD19-depleted stem cell transplant. These receptors came from a girl between 2 and 10 years old with congenital amegakaryocytic thrombocytopenia, due to receive a stem cell transplant.

A few counts support this clonotype. The gene calls are TRBV18 and TRBJ2-4; 13 nucleotides match TRBD2. V gave up 5 bases and J gave up 2 bases; unmatched junction bases: 12. Germline-derived CDR1 and CDR2 are KGHSH and LQKENI. The CDR3 covers 19 residues. The CDR3 here is CASSTTGLAGAMTKNIQYF. The CDR3 nucleotides are TGTGCCAGCTCAACAACAGGACTAGCGGGAGCTATGACCAAAAACATTCAGTACTTC.

This clonotype was counted ten times or more. The chain is built from TRBV28 and TRBJ2-3; no definite D call. Trimming took 7 bases from V and 0 from J, leaving 14 bases between them. The CDR3 sequence is 15 residues long. From germline, CDR1 is MDHEN and CDR2 SYDVKM. CDR3 region: CASTPRYRSTDTQYF. The CDR3 DNA reads TGTGCCAGCACCCCACGATACCGGAGCACAGATACGCAGTATTTT.

This clonotype was seen many times. The V gene is TRBV6-2 or TRBV6-3, the J gene TRBJ2-3, with D maybe TRBD1 (6 bases). Trimming took 5 bases from V and 4 from J, leaving 13 bases between them. Germline CDR1 MNHEY, CDR2 SVGEGT. The CDR3 is made up of 14 amino acids. The CDR3 region has the DNA TGTGCCAGCAGTCCCCGGGACACCGCAGATACGCAGTATTTT. Its translation is CASSPRDTADTQYF.

The chain uses TRBV30 and TRBJ1-1, with TRBD1 identical over 8 bases. Trimming cost V 0 bases and J 3 bases; bases outside gene matches: 12. The CDR3 is 17 residues long. Germline loops: CDR1 GTSNPN, CDR2 SVGIG (reference sequence). The CDR3 region has the DNA TGTGCCTGGAGTGTAGATCCATCTGACAGGGGAGACACTGAAGCTTTCTTT. This codes for CAWSVDPSDRGDTEAFF.

This clonotype showed up just a few times. The rearrangement links TRBV21-1 to TRBJ2-7. TRBV21-1 is shown as a pseudogene. This CDR3 region has 12 residues. CDR3 protein: CAKPESSYEQYF. In nucleotides, the CDR3 is TGTGCTAAGCCCGAGAGCTCCTACGAGCAGTACTTC.

A few counts support this clonotype. The chain links TRBV7-6 to TRBJ2-1; 12 bases align to TRBD2. Germline V gene data show CDR1 as SGHVS and CDR2 as FNYEAQ. The CDR3 spans 18 residues. Trimming took 1 base from V and 9 from J; bases not matched to a gene: 13. The CDR3 loop reads CASSLESSGRAFAREQFF. CDR3 coding DNA: TGTGCCAGCAGCTTAGAATCTAGCGGGAGGGCCTTTGCTCGTGAGCAGTTCTTC. Looking up the rest from reference TRBV7-6 and TRBJ2-1 gives the full variable domain: GAGVSQSPRYKVTKRGQDVALRCDPISGHVSLYWYRQALGQGPEFLTYFNYEAQQDKSGLPNDRFSAERPEGSISTLTIQRTEQRDSAMYRCASSLESSGRAFAREQFFGPGTRLTVL.

In its sample, this clonotype was seen many times. The rearrangement uses TRBV20-1 and TRBJ2-6, with D unresolved. Trimming removed 1 base from V and 3 bases from J, with 7 bases in between. This CDR3 contains 14 residues. Looked up from germline, CDR1 is DFQATT and CDR2 is SNEGSKA (reference sequence). The CDR3 nucleotides read TGCAGTGCTAGAGGATTGGGTGGGGCCAACGTCCTGACTTTC. Protein: CSARGLGGANVLTF.

V is TRBV7-8 and J is TRBJ2-1, with 7 bases that match TRBD2. Per the germline V gene, CDR1 is SGHVS and CDR2 is FQNEAQ. The CDR3 is 13 amino acids. V was pared by 7 bases and J by 4 bases, with 4 bases of the junction left unmatched. CDR3 amino acids: CASTPAGYNEQFF. The CDR3 DNA follows: TGTGCCAGCACCCCAGCGGGATACAATGAGCAGTTCTTC.

In its sample, this clonotype was seen a few times. The V and J genes are TRBV5-1 and TRBJ2-1; no reliable D call. The CDR3 runs 15 residues. Looked up from germline, CDR1 is SGHRS and CDR2 is YFSETQ. V lost 0 bases, J lost 0 bases, and 7 bases lay in between. The CDR3 DNA sequence: TGCGCCAGCAGCTTGGGACAACACTCCTACAATGAGCAGTTCTTC. Protein sequence: CASSLGQHSYNEQFF.

This clonotype has only a few counts. V gene TRBV5-1 combines with J gene TRBJ2-1, with TRBD2 matching 8 bases. The germline V gene has CDR1 SGHRS and CDR2 YFSETQ. Germline trimming cut 5 bases from V and 6 bases from J; bases unmatched to any gene: 13. The CDR3 extends over 16 amino acids. DNA for the CDR3: TGCGCCAGCAGTAAGAGACTAGCGCAGGAGGTCAATGAGCAGTTCTTC. Residues: CASSKRLAQEVNEQFF.

This clonotype was counted at least ten times. This chain links TRBV7-9 with TRBJ2-7; no clear D gene. Germline CDR1 is SEHNR and CDR2 is FQNEAQ (reference sequence). V shed 1 base and J shed 0 bases, with 13 bases lying between them. The CDR3 spans 16 residues. The CDR3 sequence: CASSLEGAPSSYEQYF. DNA of the CDR3: TGTGCCAGCAGCTTAGAAGGAGCGCCCAGCTCCTACGAGCAGTACTTC.

The chain links TRBV7-6 to TRBJ2-5; a possible D gene is TRBD2 (6 bases). Trimming took 2 bases from V and 4 from J, leaving 14 bases between them. This CDR3 is 15 amino acids long. The germline gives CDR1 SGHVS, CDR2 FNYEAQ. CDR3 region: CASSLLGSGPETQYF. Written as DNA, the CDR3 is TGTGCCAGCAGCTTATTGGGGAGCGGGCCAGAGACCCAGTACTTC.

This clonotype showed up just a few times. The V call is TRBV11-2, the J call TRBJ2-3; unclear D gene. The CDR3 length is 13 residues. Germline CDR1 and CDR2: SGHAT and FQNNGV. Trimming took 5 bases from V and 5 from J, leaving 11 bases between them. The CDR3 DNA sequence: TGTGCCAGCAGCCAGTCGATCCAAGATACGCAGTATTTT. It codes for CASSQSIQDTQYF.

This clonotype was found many times. This chain connects TRBV7-8 to TRBJ2-1, with 7 bases matching TRBD2. Trimming removed 11 bases from V and 8 bases from J; junction bases left unmatched: 18. The CDR3 sequence is 15 residues long. CDR1 and CDR2 (germline): SGHVS, FQNEAQ. CDR3 region: CACRKGWGGMDEQFF. As DNA, the CDR3 is TGTGCCTGCCGAAAGGGGTGGGGGGGGATGGATGAGCAGTTCTTC. Filled out from reference TRBV7-8 and TRBJ2-1, the complete variable domain reads GAGVSQSPRYKVAKRGQDVALRCDPISGHVSLFWYQQALGQGPEFLTYFQNEAQLDKSGLPSDRFFAERPEGSVSTLKIQRTQQEDSAVYLCACRKGWGGMDEQFFGPGTRLTVL.

The chain joins TRBV5-1 to TRBJ2-3, with D hard to call. Trimming left V 4 bases short and J 2 bases short, with 17 bases between. The germline V gene encodes CDR1 SGHRS and CDR2 YFSETQ. There are 16 residues in the CDR3. As DNA, the CDR3 is TGCGCCAGCAGCGTGGAAGGCCTCTCTTACACAGATACGCAGTATTTT. It encodes CASSVEGLSYTDTQYF.

The V call is TRBV5-1, the J call TRBJ2-5; possible D gene TRBD1, 5 bases. This CDR3 contains 16 residues. The germline CDR1 and CDR2 sequences are SGHRS and YFSETQ. V shed 1 base and J shed 0 bases, with 13 bases lying between them. This chain's CDR3 is CASSLFAMDNQETQYF. DNA for the CDR3: TGCGCCAGCAGCTTGTTTGCTATGGACAACCAAGAGACCCAGTACTTC.

This clonotype has at least ten counts. V and J are TRBV4-1 and TRBJ1-5, with TRBD1 matching 7 bases. The ends lost 6 bases at V and 7 bases at J; junction bases unmatched: 6. This CDR3 has 13 residues. Germline CDR1 reads MGHRA; CDR2 reads YSYEKL. DNA of the CDR3: TGCGCCAGCAGTGAGGGGGCGAACCAGCCCCAGCATTTT. This codes for CASSEGANQPQHF.

At least ten counts were recorded for this clonotype. This chain uses TRBV14 with TRBJ2-3; 9 bases are shared with TRBD2. Germline values: CDR1 SGHDN, CDR2 FVKESK. The CDR3 consists of 15 residues. The V and J ends lost 4 bases and 6 bases, in that order; junction bases with no gene match: 8. CDR3 sequence (DNA): TGTGCCAGCAGCCTACCTCCTAGCGGGATTGATACGCAGTATTTT. Protein sequence: CASSLPPSGIDTQYF.

In this sample, this clonotype turned up many times. V usage is TRBV4-2 and J usage is TRBJ2-3; 8 nucleotides align to TRBD2. Germline CDR1 is LGHNA and CDR2 is YNFKEQ. This CDR3 spans 15 amino acids. The junction had 2 bases not matched to a gene; V was cut back by 1 base and J by 2 bases. This CDR3 reads CASSQVAGHTDTQYF. In DNA, the CDR3 is TGTGCCAGCAGCCAAGTAGCGGGGCACACAGATACGCAGTATTTT.

This clonotype was seen repeatedly, ten times or more. Mismatch with germline at one junction end may stem from a read error. This chain links TRBV5-1 with TRBJ2-2, with 11 bases lining up with TRBD2. Per germline, CDR1 SGHRS and CDR2 YFSETQ. The CDR3 is made up of 16 amino acids. The CDR3 loop reads CASSLGLAANTGELFF. CDR3 coding DNA: TGTGCCAGCAGTCTGGGACTAGCGGCGAACACCGGGGAGCTGTTTTTT.

This clonotype was observed at least ten times. This chain joins TRBV4-1 and TRBJ1-2; D perhaps matches TRBD1 (6 bases). The V and J ends lost 1 base and 4 bases respectively, with 16 bases between them. The CDR3 is 16 residues long. The V gene's germline CDR1 is MGHRA and CDR2 YSYEKL. DNA of the CDR3: TGCGCCAGCAGCCAAGGTGACGGACAGATAACCTATGGCTACACCTTC. This gives the protein CASSQGDGQITYGYTF.

The genes are TRBV5-1 and TRBJ2-1; unclear D gene. Trimming shortened V by 0 bases and J by 8 bases, and 15 bases separated the two germline ends. The germline gives CDR1 SGHRS, CDR2 YFSETQ. The CDR3 has 15 amino acids. DNA for the CDR3: TGCGCCAGCAGCTTGGAACACCGTCCTTTGGATGAGCAGTTCTTC. It codes for CASSLEHRPLDEQFF.

At least ten counts were recorded for this clonotype. The chain carries TRBV27 and TRBJ2-1; D ambiguous. The CDR3 runs to 15 residues. Trimming cost V 7 bases and J 0 bases, with 13 bases left between them. Germline V gene lookup returns CDR1 MNHEY and CDR2 SMNVEV (reference sequence). CDR3 coding DNA: TGTGCCAGCAACGTCGCGGTAGGCTCCTACAATGAGCAGTTCTTC. It specifies CASNVAVGSYNEQFF.

This clonotype was counted ten times or more. This chain links TRBV7-2 with TRBJ2-7; 8 positions agree with TRBD2. Per the germline V gene, CDR1 is SGHTA and CDR2 is FQGNSA. This CDR3 region has 16 residues. V trimming: 3 bases; J trimming: 3 bases; junction bases outside the gene matches: 10. The CDR3 bases are TGTGCCAGCAGCTTTTACCCGGGAGGGGCATACTACGAGCAGTACTTC. Its protein is CASSFYPGGAYYEQYF. Filled out from reference TRBV7-2 and TRBJ2-7, the complete variable domain reads GAGVSQSPSNKVTEKGKDVELRCDPISGHTALYWYRQSLGQGLEFLIYFQGNSAPDKSGLPSDRFSAERTGGSVSTLTIQRTQQEDSAVYLCASSFYPGGAYYEQYFGPGTRLTVT.

This clonotype appeared a single time. A much larger clone sits a single nucleotide away, making a read error possible. CDR3 sequence reads: CAKSREFNEQFF. In nucleotides, the CDR3 is TGTGCCAAAAGCCGGGAGTTCAATGAGCAGTTCTTC. This chain links TRBV10-3 with TRBJ2-1; D is perhaps TRBD2 (6 bases). The CDR3 extends over 12 amino acids. V was pared by 10 bases and J by 6 bases, with 13 bases between. From germline, CDR1 is ENHRY and CDR2 SYGVKD.